These 5 T cell receptor beta chains were all obtained from the same sample, sequenced in a study of cytomegalovirus exposure and HLA in healthy donors. The PCR contained 60 Vbeta and 13 Jbeta primers. Generated by immunoSEQ multiplex PCR, the TCRdb table keeps only in-frame clones and is missing some. The sample contains under 150,000 clones, approximately 87% of which appear only once. Source material: PBMCs. The receptors were sampled from a middle-aged man in good health and CMV-seronegative.

This rearrangement joins TRBV28 to TRBJ2-5, with TRBD1 matching over 8 bases. V lost 1 base and J lost 5; bases outside the gene matches: 9. CDR1 MDHEN and CDR2 SYDVKM come from the germline V gene. The CDR3 length is 16 residues. The CDR3 loop is CASSLSDRARVETQYF. The CDR3 DNA is TGTGCCAGCAGTTTATCGGACAGGGCCAGGGTGGAGACCCAGTACTTC.

The gene calls are TRBV4-2 and TRBJ2-3; 7 bases align to TRBD2. V lost 3 bases to trimming and J lost 4 bases; unmatched junction nucleotides: 7. The CDR3 is 15 residues long. Germline V gene sequence: CDR1 LGHNA, CDR2 YNFKEQ. The CDR3 is CASSHSGREPDTQYF. The CDR3 DNA is TGTGCCAGCAGCCATTCGGGGCGGGAGCCAGATACGCAGTATTTT.

DNA for the CDR3: TGTGCCATCAGCCAGGGCATGAACACTGAAGCTTTCTTT. The encoded protein is CAISQGMNTEAFF. V usage is TRBV10-3 and J usage is TRBJ1-1; D might be TRBD1 (5 bases). V was clipped by 6 bases and J by 0 bases, with 8 bases between them. Germline CDR1 ENHRY, CDR2 SYGVKD. The CDR3 runs to 13 residues.

The chain combines TRBV14 with TRBJ2-3; 7 nucleotides match TRBD1. Trimming cost V 2 bases and J 2 bases; bases outside gene matches: 7. In germline, CDR1 is SGHDN, CDR2 FVKESK. This CDR3 has 16 residues. The chain's CDR3 is CASSQPGTEPTDTQYF. The CDR3 DNA sequence: TGTGCCAGCAGCCAACCTGGGACAGAACCCACAGATACGCAGTATTTT.

This clone has only a few counts. CDR3 bases: TGTGCCAGCAGGAGCGGGGAGAGCTCCTACAATGAGCAGTTCTTC. Amino acid sequence: CASRSGESSYNEQFF. V is TRBV7-2 and J is TRBJ2-1; 7 bases agree with TRBD2. Looked up from germline, CDR1 is SGHTA and CDR2 is FQGNSA. With V trimmed by 6 bases and J by 0 bases, 5 bases remained unmatched. The CDR3 is 15 amino acids.